The T cell receptor beta chain described here comes from a study of blood T cell repertoires in COVID-19. Study overall: PBMCs, B-cell-depleted T cells, or T cells provided the cDNA or gDNA that made up the material.

Adults between about 18 and 95 years of age took part from some 25 US areas. Researchers sorted participants into cohorts using their self-reported clinical history. In the original processing: Amplified reference gene primers provided the basis for estimating nucleated cell counts. The method was immunoSEQ multiplex PCR; TCRdb's version includes in-frame clones alone and lacks a portion of them. V, J and clone size were drawn from that table, and D and trimming were deduced from the DNA. Seen here are a few hundred thousand clones, around 87% observed once, and the top ten hold 1.3%. Sequenced sample: PBMCs or T cells enriched from blood (not recorded which). The clonotype was recovered from a man between 25 and 39 years old who had recovered from COVID-19.

Here the CDR3 reads CASSEGDRGHGYTF. The CDR3 DNA reads as TGTGCCAGCAGTGAAGGAGACAGGGGGCATGGCTACACCTTC. The J gene is TRBJ1-2, the V gene TRBV25-1; 10 nucleotides match TRBD1. Trimming took 2 bases from V and 6 from J; bases not matched to a gene: 3. The CDR3 loop spans 14 amino acids. CDR1 is MGHDK, CDR2 SYGVNS, per germline.